These 27 T cell receptor beta chains came from one sample sequenced in a study of blood T cell repertoires in COVID-19. Generated by immunoSEQ multiplex PCR, the TCRdb table keeps only in-frame clones and is missing some. The sample contains approximately 230,000 clones, about 86% of which appear only once. Sequencing was done on a sample of PBMCs or T cells enriched from blood (not recorded which). Receptors originate from a woman between 45 and 65 years old with acute COVID-19.

The chain recombines TRBV7-3 with TRBJ2-1; perhaps TRBD2 as D (6 bases). V lost 5 bases to trimming and J lost 8 bases, with 22 bases between them. The CDR3 is made up of 16 amino acids. CDR1 is SGHTA, CDR2 FQGTGA, per germline. CDR3 coding DNA: TGTGCCAGCAGCCAGGATCCCGGGACTCCGAGACATGAGCAGTTCTTC. Translated: CASSQDPGTPRHEQFF.

The chain carries TRBV4-1 and TRBJ2-1; D is unresolved. The length of the CDR3 is 18 residues. The V gene's germline CDR1 is MGHRA and CDR2 YSYEKL. Trimming shortened V by 4 bases and J by 8 bases, and 27 bases separated the two germline ends. As DNA, the CDR3 is TGCGCCAGCAGCCTAATGATCCTCAGCTTTTTGAGAGGCTATGAGCAGTTCTTC. It translates to CASSLMILSFLRGYEQFF.

The CDR3 DNA sequence: TGTGCCAGCAGACAGGCTCTTCTCCGGGGAGGGGAACTGTTTTTT. This gives the protein CASRQALLRGGELFF. The J gene is TRBJ1-4, the V gene TRBV3-1 (or the pseudogene TRBV3-2); maybe TRBD1 (5 bases). V gave up 6 bases and J gave up 12 bases, with 23 bases separating them. The CDR3 is 15 amino acids. From germline, CDR1 is LGHDT and CDR2 YNNKEL (reference sequence).

The J gene is TRBJ2-7, the V gene TRBV29-1; D gene uncertain. Looked up from germline, CDR1 is SQVTM and CDR2 is ANQGSEA. The V end was cut by 0 bases, the J end by 2 bases, with 5 bases between. CDR3 length: 12 amino acids. This CDR3 reads CSVEDITYEQYF. The CDR3 nucleotides read TGCAGCGTTGAAGATATTACCTACGAGCAGTACTTC.

The chain couples TRBV3-1 (or the pseudogene TRBV3-2) to TRBJ2-5; a weak D match, TRBD1 (5 bases). There are 13 residues in the CDR3. CDR1 and CDR2 from the germline V gene are LGHDT and YNNKEL (reference sequence). V was trimmed by 8 bases and J by 3 bases, leaving 13 bases between them. This CDR3 is CASQFQGEETQYF. The DNA for the CDR3 is TGTGCCAGCCAGTTTCAGGGTGAAGAGACCCAGTACTTC.

The V and J genes are TRBV30 and TRBJ1-5; D ambiguous. The CDR3 has 13 amino acids. With 1 base removed from V and 7 bases from J, the gap between germline ends came to 11 bases. Germline V gives CDR1 GTSNPN, CDR2 SVGIG (reference sequence). The CDR3 bases are TGTGCCTGGAGTGCCTTATACGGGCAGCCCCAGCATTTT. It encodes CAWSALYGQPQHF.

The J gene is TRBJ2-7, the V gene TRBV6-4, with TRBD2 identical over 9 bases. This CDR3 region has 17 residues. Germline CDR1 reads MRHNA; CDR2 reads SNTAGT. V shed 0 bases, J shed 0 bases, and the junction held 6 bases outside the gene matches. For the CDR3, the DNA is TGTGCCAGCAGTGACTCAGGGCTAGCGGGGTACTCCTACGAGCAGTACTTC. This gives the protein CASSDSGLAGYSYEQYF.

Notes on this clone: One junction end does not reproduce the germline sequence, and a read error may be involved. V gene TRBV28 combines with J gene TRBJ2-7, with 12 nucleotides matching TRBD2. The CDR3 consists of 12 residues. CDR1 and CDR2 from the germline V gene are MDHEN and SYDVKM. The CDR3 coding sequence is TGTGCCAGCAGTGTGACTAGCGGGAGAAGCTTTTTC. The encoded protein is CASSVTSGRSFF.

The chain has TRBV7-9 and TRBJ2-5; possibly TRBD1 for D (6 bases). The V gene lost 1 base and the J gene lost 5 bases, with 8 bases spanning the gap. In germline, CDR1 is SEHNR, CDR2 FQNEAQ (reference sequence). This CDR3 contains 13 residues. The CDR3 sequence is CASSLVQGETQYF. In nucleotides, the CDR3 is TGTGCCAGCAGCTTAGTTCAGGGGGAGACCCAGTACTTC.

V and J are TRBV7-8 and TRBJ1-2; 7 positions agree with TRBD1. The V gene's germline CDR1 is SGHVS and CDR2 FQNEAQ. The CDR3 is 15 residues long. Trimming took 2 bases from V and 4 from J; bases not matched to a gene: 7. The CDR3 DNA sequence: TGTGCCAGCAGCTTATTCGACAGGGCACTCTATGGCTACACCTTC. This gives the protein CASSLFDRALYGYTF. Together with reference TRBV7-8 and TRBJ1-2, the CDR3 gives the full variable domain: GAGVSQSPRYKVAKRGQDVALRCDPISGHVSLFWYQQALGQGPEFLTYFQNEAQLDKSGLPSDRFFAERPEGSVSTLKIQRTQQEDSAVYLCASSLFDRALYGYTFGSGTRLTVV.

The table lists this clone with a few counts. DNA of the CDR3: TGTGCCAGCCGAACGACAGGGGGTAATTCACCCCTCCACTTT. Its protein product is CASRTTGGNSPLHF. The chain links TRBV28 to TRBJ1-6, with TRBD1 matching 9 bases. This CDR3 region has 14 residues. CDR1 MDHEN and CDR2 SYDVKM come from the germline V gene. The J segment lost 6 bases and the V segment lost 8 bases, leaving 5 bases of the junction unmatched.

This clone has more than one count but fewer than ten. The V gene is TRBV3-1 (or the pseudogene TRBV3-2), the J gene TRBJ1-2, with D tentatively TRBD1 (6 bases). The germline CDR1 and CDR2 sequences are LGHDT and YNNKEL (reference sequence). The CDR3 is made up of 15 amino acids. Trimming removed 0 bases from V and 5 bases from J, with 13 bases in between. As DNA, the CDR3 is TGTGCCAGCAGCCAAGATTTTTCAGGGGATTATGGCTACACCTTC. It codes for CASSQDFSGDYGYTF.

The CDR3 DNA is TGTGCCAGCAGTAATAGCCCGCGGTTCTACGAGCAGTACTTC. Its protein is CASSNSPRFYEQYF. The chain uses TRBV6-7 and TRBJ2-7; D is unclear. TRBV6-7 has ORF status, its function being uncertain. CDR3 length: 14 amino acids. V was trimmed by 5 bases and J by 3 bases, leaving 14 bases between them.

The chain joins TRBV28 to TRBJ2-7, with 7 bases identical to TRBD1. Germline CDR1 MDHEN, CDR2 SYDVKM. V lost 6 bases, J lost 2 bases, and 10 bases stayed unmatched. CDR3 length: 15 residues. The CDR3 nucleotides read TGTGCCAGCAGATTAGGACAGGTGGGAACCTACGAGCAGTACTTC. Encoded protein: CASRLGQVGTYEQYF.

The chain employs TRBV5-1 and TRBJ2-2; 9 bases match TRBD1. The V and J ends lost 4 bases and 4 bases, in that order; junction bases with no gene match: 5. The V gene's germline CDR1 is SGHRS and CDR2 YFSETQ. The CDR3 has 15 amino acids. CDR3 sequence reads: CASSDRTGATGELFF. Here the CDR3 DNA reads TGCGCCAGCAGCGACCGGACAGGGGCCACCGGGGAGCTGTTTTTT.

This chain links TRBV29-1 with TRBJ1-1; D perhaps matches TRBD1 (5 bases). Trimming took 5 bases from V and 5 from J, leaving 18 bases between them. Germline V gene data show CDR1 as SQVTM and CDR2 as ANQGSEA. The CDR3 has 14 amino acids. The CDR3 reads CSVFGQGRGTEAFF. DNA for the CDR3: TGCAGCGTTTTCGGGCAGGGTCGTGGGACTGAAGCTTTCTTT.

The genes are TRBV5-1 and TRBJ1-5; no reliable D call. The CDR3 length is 15 residues. CDR1 and CDR2 (germline): SGHRS, YFSETQ. Trimming stripped 2 bases from V and 4 bases from J, with 13 bases between. CDR3 amino acids: CASSFEGTRNQPQHF. CDR3 nucleotide sequence: TGCGCCAGCAGCTTCGAGGGAACCAGGAATCAGCCCCAGCATTTT.

CDR3 in amino acids: CAWSLGTSGRVNEQFF. The DNA for the CDR3 is TGTGCCTGGAGTCTGGGGACTAGCGGGAGAGTCAATGAGCAGTTCTTC. The J gene is TRBJ2-1, the V gene TRBV30, with 14 bases fitting TRBD2. V lost 2 bases to trimming and J lost 6 bases; unmatched junction nucleotides: 6. This CDR3 is built from 16 residues. Germline V lookup: CDR1 GTSNPN, CDR2 SVGIG (reference sequence).

This clone was found a few times. The J gene is TRBJ1-5, the V gene TRBV4-1; TRBD1 matches at 9 bases. Germline CDR1 MGHRA, CDR2 YSYEKL. With V trimmed by 2 bases and J by 3 bases, 5 bases remained unmatched. The CDR3 runs to 16 residues. Written as DNA, the CDR3 is TGCGCCAGCAGCCAACAAGGACAGGGGCCCAATCAGCCCCAGCATTTT. It codes for CASSQQGQGPNQPQHF.

The genes are TRBV24-1 and TRBJ2-3; 16 positions match TRBD2. V dropped 4 bases and J dropped 2; count of bases not matched to a gene: 5. The length of the CDR3 is 18 residues. Germline lookup yields CDR1 KGHDR and CDR2 SFDVKD. The CDR3 sequence is CATSETGTSGRDTDTQYF. CDR3 coding DNA: TGTGCCACCAGTGAAACCGGGACTAGCGGGAGGGACACAGATACGCAGTATTTT.

The genes are TRBV7-9 and TRBJ1-6; D is undetermined. Between the trimmed V and J ends, which lost 1 base and 0 bases, there was a span of 10 bases. The germline gives CDR1 SEHNR, CDR2 FQNEAQ (reference sequence). The CDR3 contains 17 residues. The CDR3 DNA is TGTGCCAGCAGCTTAGTTCGTCTAAGCTCCTATAATTCACCCCTCCACTTT. It specifies CASSLVRLSSYNSPLHF.

With regard to this clone: Distinct nucleotide sequences in the sample also encode this CDR3. The genes are TRBV5-1 and TRBJ2-7; D gene uncertain. Germline CDR1 SGHRS, CDR2 YFSETQ. Deletions cut 5 bases from V and 3 bases from J, with 9 bases between. This CDR3 is built from 12 residues. The CDR3 spells CASSGSGYEQYF. The DNA for the CDR3 is TGCGCCAGCAGTGGATCGGGCTACGAGCAGTACTTC.

The chain combines TRBV7-2 with TRBJ1-1; D may be TRBD1 (5 bases). CDR1 and CDR2 (germline): SGHTA, FQGNSA. Trimming took off 5 bases at V and 1 base at J, with 17 bases between the two ends. The CDR3 covers 16 residues. CDR3 nucleotides: TGTGCCAGCAGCCTCCAAGCCACGACAGCGAACACTGAAGCTTTCTTT. Amino acids: CASSLQATTANTEAFF.

V usage is TRBV27 and J usage is TRBJ1-5; D is uncertain. Trimming left V 5 bases short and J 1 base short, with 15 bases between. The CDR3 sequence is 16 residues long. Per germline, CDR1 MNHEY and CDR2 SMNVEV (reference sequence). The CDR3 here is CASSTTQPPSNQPQHF. The CDR3 coding sequence is TGTGCCAGCAGTACCACTCAACCTCCCAGCAATCAGCCCCAGCATTTT.

Notes on this clone: Germline and junction disagree at one end, which may indicate a read error. As DNA, the CDR3 is TGTGCCTGGAGTGGCGGGGGGGAGCAATCTACTCCCTTT. The encoded protein is CAWSGGGEQSTPF. The chain employs TRBV30 and TRBJ1-1; maybe TRBD1 (5 bases). The CDR3 runs 13 residues. From germline, CDR1 is GTSNPN and CDR2 SVGIG (reference sequence).

The chain has TRBV7-9 and TRBJ2-5; tentative D call: TRBD2 (6 bases). The germline V and J ends were trimmed by 2 bases and 4 bases, with 11 bases remaining between them. Germline CDR1 and CDR2: SEHNR and FQNEAQ (reference sequence). CDR3 length: 14 amino acids. Written as DNA, the CDR3 is TGTGCCAGCAGCTTAAGGGCAGCGGGAGAGACCCAGTACTTC. Residues: CASSLRAAGETQYF. The whole variable domain, remainder taken from reference TRBV7-9 and TRBJ2-5, is DTGVSQNPRHKITKRGQNVTFRCDPISEHNRLYWYRQTLGQGPEFLTYFQNEAQLEKSRLLSDRFSAERPKGSFSTLEIQRTEQGDSAMYLCASSLRAAGETQYFGPGTRLLVL.

V usage is TRBV19 and J usage is TRBJ2-5, with D maybe TRBD2 (6 bases). CDR1 and CDR2 (germline): LNHDA, SQIVND (reference sequence). This CDR3 contains 14 residues. V lost 7 bases, J lost 5 bases, and 17 bases lay in between. The CDR3 region has the DNA TGTGCCAGTACTTTTTCGGGAGAGGGTGAGACCCAGTACTTC. Translation: CASTFSGEGETQYF.